The clone carrying this T cell receptor (beta chain) was seen many times. Antigen: not known. Because the CDR3's place on the DNA is in doubt, the DNA is left out and the CDR3 is given as listed by TCRdb. Via MiXCR, TCRdb re-called the 5' RACE reads, giving one row per CDR3 protein. The sample includes roughly 200,000 distinct CDR3 sequences, around 8% of them seen just once. The CDR3 has 15 residues if both end residues are counted. This specimen comes from a study of identical twins. Findings and limits, study-wide: Within monozygotic twins, out-of-frame TCR alpha sharing was underestimated by the models. Beta clonotypes that were abundant in cord blood contained fewer insertions, a pattern absent from memory repertoires.

The data were also submitted as part of a second study, on yellow fever vaccine responses in identical twins. As that study records: In identical twins, vaccine T cell responses appeared partly shared and partly individual.

Sequences were obtained from memory (CD45RO+) T cells sorted from blood. This chain links TRBV12-3 or TRBV12-4 with TRBJ1-6; TRBD1 was called by the table and not checked on the DNA. This receptor was obtained from a woman between 18 and 30 years old in good health. Here the CDR3 reads CASSSSTGNNSPLHF.